This TCR beta chain was identified during a study of cytomegalovirus exposure and HLA in healthy donors (dated by TCRdb to about 2017). In the study overall: In an earlier analysis of about 560 of the donors, 250 to 300 Gb of sequence data and 117 million unique TCR beta sequences from about 179 million T cells were reported. To study patterns of TCR occurrence, a later analysis re-analyzed previously published TCR beta repertoires from around 670 donors and added high-resolution HLA genotyping. To predict cytomegalovirus infection status, the study combined high-throughput TCR immunosequencing, statistical association of individual TCRs with disease status, and machine learning. Class I and class II HLA loci were covered by the typing at four-digit resolution. The later analysis used no new phenotypic data to find candidate immune exposures, relying instead on TCR beta sequences and their occurrence across donors. The aim of the study was to test whether cataloging public T cell receptors could identify signatures of past pathogen exposure. All discovery cohort repertoires had been generated on a single sequencing platform. Roughly five DR-DQ haplotypes were treated as single units for association and clustering because of strong linkage in the cohort. Besides the first cohort of 666 subjects, a separate validation cohort made up of 120 different subjects was used. Genome-wide SNP genotypes for about 60% of the 666 donors were used in a later genetic analysis, which treated that subset as a discovery cohort. Of the approximately 370 genotyped donors, more than 75% were placed in the genetic ancestry cluster associated with self-reported Caucasian donors. On average, over 200,000 unique TCR beta nucleotide sequences were sequenced per donor among some 420 genotyped donors of the cohort, with around 19% of those sequences being non-productive. An early release that covered around 590 HLA-typed donors contained approximately 300 gigabases of sequencing data and about 84 million unique TCR sequences. The number of donors typed differed by locus, with about 629-640 for A, B, C, DRB1 and DQB1, roughly 550 for DQA1, 600 to 610 for DPA1, and under 490 for DPB1. To decide whether each TCR beta V gene segment behaved as functional or pseudogenic, an earlier analysis of fewer than 750 of the donors relied on high-throughput TCR beta sequencing. Alongside the repertoire data, information on donor age, sex, ethnicity and CMV serostatus was compiled. The study profiled the T cell repertoires of hundreds of subjects by immunosequencing and related them to cytomegalovirus serostatus. On the study overall, not on this receptor specifically: In this cohort, only TCR beta chains were sequenced, and detectable features were limited by the absence of alpha or paired-chain data. In a later analysis, most CMV-associated TCR beta chains were found to appear HLA-restricted, with HLA associations seemingly driven largely by CMV exposure. In a later genetic analysis, a missense DCLRE1C variant was associated with V-gene and J-gene trimming of TCR beta chains, and the association was replicated in an independent cohort. Immune exposure information for the cohort was limited to CMV serostatus. When HLA alleles, especially DR and DQ, strongly co-occurred, TCR associations were difficult to assign to individual alleles. Linkage disequilibrium might explain the correlated functional status among segregating V segments, but an unknown experimental factor could not be ruled out. The classifier was reported to diagnose cytomegalovirus status with high specificity and sensitivity in both the original cohort and the validation cohort. Most TCR sequences were observed very rarely across donors, whereas some public TCRs were present in many individuals. According to a later genetic analysis, donors in an Asian-associated ancestry cluster had fewer N-insertions in productive TCRs than the approximately 670-donor mean. Broadly in line with IMGT annotations, most TCR beta V segments showed up in productive rearrangements about 87% or about 30% of the time in an earlier analysis of 587 of the donors. The study listed 150 to 200 TCR beta chains as associated with cytomegalovirus. Presence/absence analyses assumed roughly uniform sequencing depth across donors, an assumption that may not hold. The sequencing pipeline was judged likely to have produced a cluster of highly shared sequence variants as a technical artifact. Several of the top co-occurrence clusters appeared to be linked to parvovirus B19, influenza, CMV and Epstein-Barr virus, according to a later analysis. Some IMGT-functional V segments, including TRBV6-2 and TRBV6-3, could not be told apart with the 87-base-pair reads, so those segments were excluded. In a later analysis, HLA-associated TCR beta chains showed more clonal expansion and lower generation probabilities than non-associated chains that were equally common. At a false discovery rate of 0.05, a later analysis linked fewer than 20,000 TCR beta sequences to specific HLA alleles. Because HLA typing was missing for some donors at each locus, association tests included only the typed subset. In vitro tests confirmed that a few of the cytomegalovirus-associated TCR beta chains recognize cytomegalovirus antigens. The authors suggested that the approach could potentially be generalized to other disease states and immunological phenotypes. Because counts were too low, seventeen rarely observed V segments, including chromosome 9 orphons, were excluded from the earlier analysis of 500 to 700 of the donors. A further reported finding was that TCR beta sequences accurately predicted the HLA-A and HLA-B alleles for most subjects in the first cohort. A later analysis found that TCR association rates varied across HLA loci, with DRB1 alleles showing the most associated TCRs and HLA-C alleles the fewest.

Receptor libraries were prepared by the immunoSEQ multiplex PCR assay. For the multiplex PCR, a mixture combining 60 forward primers for TCR Vbeta segments and 13 reverse primers for TCR Jbeta segments was used. The CDR3 region of rearranged TCR beta genes was amplified from genomic DNA with a multiplex PCR assay. On the Illumina HiSeq System, the amplified TCR beta libraries were sequenced as 87-base-pair reads. As for the original processing: A later analysis tallied 70 million to 100 million unique TCR beta chains across the approximately 670 repertoires, and around 12 million of those chains were shared by two or more donors. Raw reads were error-corrected and collapsed into unique sequences by a nearest-neighbor algorithm in which closely related sequences were merged to remove PCR and sequencing errors. To assign V, D and J gene segments, CDR3 sequences were aligned to IMGT reference sequences. For a sequence to be retained, a match of at least six nucleotides to both a V gene segment and a J gene segment was required. A rearrangement was called productive if the CDR3 had no stop codons and remained in frame with V and J, and every other rearrangement was called non-productive. Following IMGT convention, CDR3 was defined as the stretch from the second conserved V-encoded cysteine to the conserved J-encoded phenylalanine. In an earlier analysis of approximately 590 of the donors, sequences lacking an unambiguous match to a single V gene segment were excluded. An earlier analysis of a few hundred of the donors called V segments functional above 56.7% productive rearrangements and segregating when the between-donor standard deviation exceeded 5%. A statistical classification framework was built for diagnosing cytomegalovirus status from the catalog of TCR beta chain sequences. V and J gene assignment, in a later analysis, came from comparing TCR nucleotide sequences with IMGT/GENE-DB human TR gene sequences. In a later analysis, CDR3 sequences and most-parsimonious VDJ recombination scenarios were assigned using the TCRdist pipeline. In a later analysis, every TCR beta chain was defined by the combination of its CDR3 amino acid sequence and its V-gene family, and reads without a unique V-gene family were dropped. As a way to deal with suspected cross-contamination and a sequencing artifact, a later analysis dropped 450 to 700 nucleotide sequences that were highly shared and had low generation probability. In a later analysis, a clonal expansion index for each public chain was calculated from normalized within-repertoire ranks of inferred template counts. Generation probabilities in a later analysis came from a VDJ recombination model fitted to out-of-frame rearrangements, and those results were checked against IGoR. Hypergeometric tests were used in a later analysis to score TCR-TCR, TCR-HLA and TCR-CMV co-occurrence, with a repertoire-size bias correction applied to the TCR pairs. In a later analysis, false discovery rates were estimated by permuting HLA or CMV assignments 20 times. In a later analysis, co-occurring TCRs were grouped with DBSCAN, and TCRdist sequence similarity was added when clustering was performed within HLA-allele-positive subsets. Repertoires with fewer than 30,000 or more than 120,000 public chains were left out of co-occurrence clustering, as were roughly five repertoires with anomalous nucleotide sharing. Sourced from immuneACCESS, this table was stored by TCRdb with only in-frame sequences that have V and J called. A share of the clones is absent; for the studies checked, an unresolved V gene accounts for under half, and the remainder has no known explanation. V and J calls and clone size are given by that table; D and trimming were obtained from the DNA. In all, the sample holds roughly 88,000 clones, and less than 70% of those were seen once. The ten largest clones add up to 2.7% of the sample.

The cohort consisted of 650 to 850 healthy bone marrow donors. Cohort members were all nominally healthy when sampled, although unrecorded immune exposures were likely present. The donor was CMV seronegative and belonged to the group of roughly 330 seronegative cohort members. A peripheral blood sample was collected from each donor, and TCR beta sequencing was performed on peripheral blood mononuclear cells. The Qiagen DNeasy Blood Extraction Kit was used to extract genomic DNA from the blood cell samples. A word on this clone: The antigen it binds to is not known. Per-base qualities were not stored, and no clone one base away is much larger.

There are 16 amino acids in the CDR3, from cysteine to phenylalanine inclusive. Only the CDR3 DNA stays, 48 bases, in frame from base 1. V trim: 5 bases; J trim: 3 bases; unmatched bases: 7. Per the germline V gene, SGHTA is the CDR1 and FQGNSA is the CDR2. The chain is encoded by TRBV7-2 joined to TRBJ2-1, with 10 bases in between that match TRBD2. Specimen: PBMCs. The sequence was obtained from a man aged 45 to 65 in good health and CMV-seronegative. The CDR3 reads CASSQTAGGVYNEQFF. The DNA sequence is as follows: TGTGCCAGCAGCCAAACAGCGGGAGGGGTCTACAATGAGCAGTTCTTC.